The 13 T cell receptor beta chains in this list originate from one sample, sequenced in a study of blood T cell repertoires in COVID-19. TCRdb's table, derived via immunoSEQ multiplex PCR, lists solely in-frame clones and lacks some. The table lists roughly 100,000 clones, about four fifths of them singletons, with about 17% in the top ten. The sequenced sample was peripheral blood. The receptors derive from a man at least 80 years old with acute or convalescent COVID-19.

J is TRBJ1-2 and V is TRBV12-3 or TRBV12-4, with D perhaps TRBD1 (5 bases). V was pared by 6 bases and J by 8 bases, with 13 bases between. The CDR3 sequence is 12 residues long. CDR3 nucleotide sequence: TGTGCCAGCAGCCGTTCCCAGGGCGGCTACACCTTC. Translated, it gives CASSRSQGGYTF.

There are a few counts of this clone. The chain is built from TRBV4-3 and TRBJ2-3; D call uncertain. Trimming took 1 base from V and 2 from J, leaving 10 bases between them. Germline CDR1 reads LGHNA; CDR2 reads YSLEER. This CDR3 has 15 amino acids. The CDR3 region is CASSQGGALTDTQYF. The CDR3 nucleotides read TGCGCCAGCAGCCAAGGCGGAGCCCTCACAGATACGCAGTATTTT.

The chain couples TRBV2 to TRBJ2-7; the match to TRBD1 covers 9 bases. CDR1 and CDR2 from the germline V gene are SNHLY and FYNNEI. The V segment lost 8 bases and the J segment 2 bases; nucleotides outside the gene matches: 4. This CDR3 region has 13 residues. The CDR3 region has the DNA TGTGCCAGCCTACAGGGGGCAGCCTACGAGCAGTACTTC. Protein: CASLQGAAYEQYF.

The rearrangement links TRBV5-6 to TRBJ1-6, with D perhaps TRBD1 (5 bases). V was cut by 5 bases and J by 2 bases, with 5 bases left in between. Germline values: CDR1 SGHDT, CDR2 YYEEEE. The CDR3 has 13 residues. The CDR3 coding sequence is TGTGCCAGCAGGGACACCTATAATTCACCCCTCCACTTT. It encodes CASRDTYNSPLHF.

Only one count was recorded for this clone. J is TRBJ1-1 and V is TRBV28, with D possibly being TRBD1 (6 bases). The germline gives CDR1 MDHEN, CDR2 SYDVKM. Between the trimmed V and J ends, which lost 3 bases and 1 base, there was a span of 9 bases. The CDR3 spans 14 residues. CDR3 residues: CASSLGGANTEAFF. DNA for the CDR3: TGTGCCAGCAGTTTGGGGGGGGCGAACACTGAAGCTTTCTTT.

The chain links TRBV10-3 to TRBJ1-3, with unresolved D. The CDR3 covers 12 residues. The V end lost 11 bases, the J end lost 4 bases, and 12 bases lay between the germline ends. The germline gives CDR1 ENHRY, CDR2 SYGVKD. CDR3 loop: CAHGGNGNTIYF. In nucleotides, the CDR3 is TGTGCCCACGGAGGGAACGGAAACACCATATATTTT.

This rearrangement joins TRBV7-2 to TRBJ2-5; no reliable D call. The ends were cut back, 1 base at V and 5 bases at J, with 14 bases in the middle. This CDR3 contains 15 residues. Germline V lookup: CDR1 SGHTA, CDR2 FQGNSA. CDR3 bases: TGTGCCAGCAGCTTAGAGTTGCAGCGAGTGGAGACCCAGTACTTC. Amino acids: CASSLELQRVETQYF.

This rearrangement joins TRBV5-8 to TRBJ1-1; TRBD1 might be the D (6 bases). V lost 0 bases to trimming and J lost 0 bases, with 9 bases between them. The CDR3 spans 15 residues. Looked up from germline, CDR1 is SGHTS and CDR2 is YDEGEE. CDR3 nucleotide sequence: TGTGCCAGCAGCTTGGAAGGGACAATGAACACTGAAGCTTTCTTT. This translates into CASSLEGTMNTEAFF.

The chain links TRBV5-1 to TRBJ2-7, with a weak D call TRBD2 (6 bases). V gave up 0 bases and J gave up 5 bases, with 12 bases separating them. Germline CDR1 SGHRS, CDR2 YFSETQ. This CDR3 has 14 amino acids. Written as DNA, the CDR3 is TGCGCCAGCAGCTTGGTGGGGGGTATGGACGAGCAGTACTTC. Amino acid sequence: CASSLVGGMDEQYF.

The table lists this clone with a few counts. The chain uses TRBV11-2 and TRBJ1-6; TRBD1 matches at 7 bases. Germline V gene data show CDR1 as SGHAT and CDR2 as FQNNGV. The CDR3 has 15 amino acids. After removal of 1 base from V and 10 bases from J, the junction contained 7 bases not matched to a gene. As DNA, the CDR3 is TGTGCCAGCAGCTTAGCGGCAGGGGGAAGCTCACCCCTCCACTTT. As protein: CASSLAAGGSSPLHF.

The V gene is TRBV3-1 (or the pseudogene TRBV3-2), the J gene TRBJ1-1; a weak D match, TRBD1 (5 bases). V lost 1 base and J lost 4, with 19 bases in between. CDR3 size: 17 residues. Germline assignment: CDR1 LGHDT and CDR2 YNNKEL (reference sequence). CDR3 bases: TGTGCCAGCAGCCAAGGGATGGGGCAAATGGCCGGCACTGAAGCTTTCTTT. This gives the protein CASSQGMGQMAGTEAFF.

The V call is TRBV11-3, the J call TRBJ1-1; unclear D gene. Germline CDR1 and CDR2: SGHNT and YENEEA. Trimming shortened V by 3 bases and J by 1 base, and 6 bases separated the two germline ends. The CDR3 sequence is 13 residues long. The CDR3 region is CASSLGRNTEAFF. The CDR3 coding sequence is TGTGCCAGCAGCTTGGGCCGGAACACTGAAGCTTTCTTT. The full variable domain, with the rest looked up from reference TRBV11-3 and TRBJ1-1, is EAGVVQSPRYKIIEKKQPVAFWCNPISGHNTLYWYLQNLGQGPELLIRYENEEAVDDSQLPKDRFSAERLKGVDSTLKIQPAELGDSAVYLCASSLGRNTEAFFGQGTRLTVV.

CDR3 region: CASSRGPWPEEGGSPLHF. The DNA for the CDR3 is TGTGCCAGCAGCAGAGGACCCTGGCCTGAGGAGGGTGGATCACCCCTCCACTTT. The chain is built from TRBV9 and TRBJ1-6, with D uncertain. V lost 4 bases to trimming and J lost 10 bases, with 27 bases between them. The CDR3 extends over 18 amino acids. CDR1 SGDLS and CDR2 YYNGEE come from the germline V gene.